The 16 T cell receptor beta chains reported below all come from one sample, sequenced in a study of control samples from healthy donors and cancer patients. Sequencing was performed with immunoSEQ multiplex PCR; in TCRdb, only in-frame clones are kept and a portion is missing. Of tens of thousands of clones listed, over 75% are singletons. Sequencing was done on a sample of blood. These receptors were obtained from a woman between 45 and 60 years old in good health.

This rearrangement joins TRBV6-2 or TRBV6-3 to TRBJ2-6, with a weak D call TRBD1 (5 bases). This CDR3 region has 20 residues. Germline CDR1 and CDR2: MNHEY and SVGEGT. Deletions cut 0 bases from V and 2 bases from J, with 20 bases between. The CDR3 reads CASSYSYNRQIITGANVLTF. Here the CDR3 DNA reads TGTGCCAGCAGTTACTCGTACAACCGACAGATAATAACTGGGGCCAACGTCCTGACTTTC.

A remark on this clone: The junction departs from the called germline gene at one end, perhaps through a read error. The same CDR3 is also encoded by other DNA sequences in this sample. The chain combines TRBV5-6 with TRBJ1-6; D gene ambiguous. Germline V gene sequence: CDR1 SGHDT, CDR2 YYEEEE. This CDR3 is 18 amino acids long. CDR3 in amino acids: CASSLFNLGSSYNSPLHF. The CDR3 DNA reads TGCGCCAGCAGCTTGTTTAATCTCGGGAGCTCCTATAATTCACCCCTCCACTTT. Variable domain in full (rest from reference TRBV5-6 and TRBJ1-6): DAGVTQSPTHLIKTRGQQVTLRCSPKSGHDTVSWYQQALGQGPQFIFQYYEEEERQRGNFPDRFSGHQFPNYSSELNVNALLLGDSALYLCASSLFNLGSSYNSPLHFGNGTRLTVT.

The chain employs TRBV12-5 and TRBJ2-3; maybe TRBD1 (6 bases). Germline loops: CDR1 LGHNT, CDR2 FRNRAP. Deletions cut 4 bases from V and 6 bases from J, with 14 bases between. The CDR3 loop spans 14 amino acids. The CDR3: CASGSIIQGDTQYF. CDR3 sequence (DNA): TGTGCTAGTGGTTCTATTATACAGGGCGATACGCAGTATTTT.

V and J are TRBV7-8 and TRBJ2-7; possibly TRBD1 for D (6 bases). Germline V gene lookup returns CDR1 SGHVS and CDR2 FQNEAQ. The CDR3 runs to 14 residues. The V end lost 4 bases, the J end lost 2 bases, and 12 bases lay between the germline ends. The CDR3 region has the DNA TGTGCCAGCAGCTCCTATAGGACAGCCTACGAGCAGTACTTC. It is translated as CASSSYRTAYEQYF.

The genes are TRBV19 and TRBJ1-2; perhaps TRBD1 as D (5 bases). V lost 2 bases and J lost 3, with 10 bases in between. The CDR3 loop spans 14 amino acids. Germline values: CDR1 LNHDA, CDR2 SQIVND (reference sequence). Written as DNA, the CDR3 is TGTGCCAGTAGTATACGCGGCAGGGACTATGGCTACACCTTC. Protein product: CASSIRGRDYGYTF.

With regard to this clone: A junction boundary mismatches the germline segment, possibly from a read error. The rearrangement joins TRBV20-1 to TRBJ2-1, with D uncertain. Germline CDR1 reads DFQATT; CDR2 reads SNEGSKA (reference sequence). The CDR3 spans 10 residues. The CDR3, as DNA: TGCAGCGCCGCTTCCGGTGTCAGCATCTTC. Amino acids: CSAASGVSIF.

The chain is built from TRBV3-1 (or the pseudogene TRBV3-2) and TRBJ1-2; D gene unclear. The CDR3 contains 12 residues. The germline V and J ends were trimmed by 8 bases and 2 bases, with 9 bases remaining between them. Germline V gene lookup returns CDR1 LGHDT and CDR2 YNNKEL (reference sequence). The CDR3 nucleotides read TGTGCCAGCGGGATAGGAAACTATGGCTACACCTTC. As protein: CASGIGNYGYTF.

CDR3 sequence (DNA): TGTGCCATCAGTGCGAGTCAGGGTGCAGATACGCAGTATTTT. Protein sequence: CAISASQGADTQYF. The J gene is TRBJ2-3, the V gene TRBV10-3; D is perhaps TRBD1 (5 bases). Trimming cost V 4 bases and J 4 bases, with 12 bases left between them. The CDR3 covers 14 residues. From germline, CDR1 is ENHRY and CDR2 SYGVKD.

The gene calls are TRBV11-3 and TRBJ2-1, with D tentatively TRBD2 (6 bases). In germline, CDR1 is SGHNT, CDR2 YENEEA. The CDR3 sequence is 14 residues long. V lost 5 bases and J 5 bases, leaving 13 bases between the germline ends. The CDR3 sequence: CASSAPREDNEQFF. For the CDR3, the DNA is TGTGCCAGCAGCGCTCCGCGGGAAGACAATGAGCAGTTCTTC.

V is TRBV5-1 and J is TRBJ2-3; the match to TRBD2 covers 8 bases. The V segment lost 3 bases and the J segment 6 bases; nucleotides outside the gene matches: 9. The germline V gene encodes CDR1 SGHRS and CDR2 YFSETQ. The CDR3 totals 15 residues. CDR3 bases: TGCGCCAGCAGCTATTATAGCGGGGCGGGTGATACGCAGTATTTT. It is translated as CASSYYSGAGDTQYF.

J is TRBJ2-1 and V is TRBV7-2, with 9 bases that match TRBD2. V gave up 5 bases and J gave up 7 bases; unmatched junction bases: 21. This CDR3 has 19 residues. Germline V gene sequence: CDR1 SGHTA, CDR2 FQGNSA. The CDR3 loop is CASSLNMRYSSGGSNEQFF. CDR3 bases: TGTGCCAGCAGCCTAAATATGCGATATAGTAGCGGGGGCTCAAATGAGCAGTTCTTC.

This clone was detected only once. The chain joins TRBV6-5 to TRBJ1-3, with D hard to call. Trimming cost V 10 bases and J 0 bases, with 7 bases left between them. Germline V lookup: CDR1 MNHEY, CDR2 SVGAGI. The CDR3 covers 12 residues. The CDR3 protein is CATESSGNTIYF. The CDR3 coding sequence is TGTGCCACCGAGAGCTCTGGAAACACCATATATTTT.

V usage is TRBV5-4 and J usage is TRBJ1-6; TRBD1 agrees at 7 bases. Per germline, CDR1 SGHNT and CDR2 YYREEE (reference sequence). The CDR3 contains 16 residues. Trimming cost V 3 bases and J 4 bases; bases outside gene matches: 7. In DNA, the CDR3 is TGTGCCAGCAGCTCAGTGGGACAGATTTATAATTCACCCCTCCACTTT. It is translated as CASSSVGQIYNSPLHF.

The genes are TRBV3-1 (or the pseudogene TRBV3-2) and TRBJ1-1; 8 bases align to TRBD1. This CDR3 contains 15 residues. Trimming cost V 4 bases and J 7 bases; bases outside gene matches: 11. CDR1 is LGHDT, CDR2 YNNKEL, per germline (reference sequence). This chain's CDR3 is CASSPLTGGVGEAFF. CDR3 sequence (DNA): TGTGCCAGCAGCCCTTTAACAGGGGGTGTAGGTGAAGCTTTCTTT.

The chain couples TRBV6-1 to TRBJ2-1, with D possibly being TRBD1 (6 bases). There are 14 residues in the CDR3. In germline, CDR1 is MNHNS, CDR2 SASEGT. The germline V and J ends were trimmed by 3 bases and 13 bases, with 19 bases remaining between them. The CDR3 here is CASSDDYGRGRQFF. The CDR3 nucleotides are TGTGCCAGCAGTGACGATTATGGAAGGGGGAGACAGTTCTTC.

The chain recombines TRBV5-6 with TRBJ1-3; D gene ambiguous. CDR1 is SGHDT and CDR2 is YYEEEE in the germline V gene. The CDR3 spans 13 residues. V shed 1 base and J shed 4 bases, with 6 bases lying between them. CDR3 amino acids: CASSLFVGNTIYF. The DNA of the CDR3 is TGTGCCAGCAGCTTGTTCGTCGGAAACACCATATATTTT. Filled out from reference TRBV5-6 and TRBJ1-3, the complete variable domain reads DAGVTQSPTHLIKTRGQQVTLRCSPKSGHDTVSWYQQALGQGPQFIFQYYEEEERQRGNFPDRFSGHQFPNYSSELNVNALLLGDSALYLCASSLFVGNTIYFGEGSWLTVV.